This TCR beta chain appears in the sequencing data of a study of T-cell reconstitution after alpha-beta-depleted transplantation in children. The study, taken as a whole, reports: Recipient T cells and thymic progenitors that survived were the source of the high TCRbeta diversity seen at day 60 in some patients. Roughly two months post-transplant, alpha-beta T cells reportedly originated from several hundred graft clones that had expanded. Hyperexpanded clones declined; after one year, newly produced T cells mostly supplied diversity.

The authors prepared the TCRbeta library with unique molecular identifiers. In TCRdb, the PCR reads were re-called with MiXCR into one record per CDR3 protein. This repertoire shows about 290,000 distinct CDR3 sequences, 10% found once; its top ten account for about 8%. From germline, CDR1 is SGHTA and CDR2 FQGNSA. This CDR3 comprises 12 residues. The ends were cut back, 8 bases at V and 7 bases at J, with 11 bases in the middle. This clonotype occurred a few times. Its specificity is unknown. The sequence derives from a boy younger than two with acute myeloid leukemia, due to receive a stem cell transplant. The specimen comprised PBMCs, sampled before TCRalphabeta/CD19-depleted stem cell transplant. This chain links TRBV7-2 with TRBJ2-2; D unresolved. The CDR3 spells CASRAGDGELFF. The CDR3 nucleotides read TGTGCCAGCCGGGCAGGCGACGGGGAGCTGTTTTTT.